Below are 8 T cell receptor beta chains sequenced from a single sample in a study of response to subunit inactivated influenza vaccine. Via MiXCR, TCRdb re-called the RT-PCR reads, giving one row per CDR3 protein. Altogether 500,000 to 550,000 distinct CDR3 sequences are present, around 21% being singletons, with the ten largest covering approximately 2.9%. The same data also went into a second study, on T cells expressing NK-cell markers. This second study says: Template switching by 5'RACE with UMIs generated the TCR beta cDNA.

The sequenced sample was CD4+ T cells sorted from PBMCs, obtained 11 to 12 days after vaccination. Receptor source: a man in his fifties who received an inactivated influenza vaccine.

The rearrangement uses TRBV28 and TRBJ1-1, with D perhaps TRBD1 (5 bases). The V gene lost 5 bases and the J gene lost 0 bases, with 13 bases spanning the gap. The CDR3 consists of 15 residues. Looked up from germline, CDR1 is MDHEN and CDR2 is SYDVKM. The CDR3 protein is CASSRRGTMNTEAFF. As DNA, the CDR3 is TGTGCCAGCAGTCGTCGGGGGACCATGAACACTGAAGCTTTCTTT.

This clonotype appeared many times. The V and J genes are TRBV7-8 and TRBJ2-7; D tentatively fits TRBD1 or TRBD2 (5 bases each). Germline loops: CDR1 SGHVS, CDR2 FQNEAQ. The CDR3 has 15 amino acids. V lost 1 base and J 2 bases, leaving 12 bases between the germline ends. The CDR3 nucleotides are TGTGCCAGCAGCTTAGTTAGGCAGGGAGCCTACGAGCAGTACTTC. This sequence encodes CASSLVRQGAYEQYF.

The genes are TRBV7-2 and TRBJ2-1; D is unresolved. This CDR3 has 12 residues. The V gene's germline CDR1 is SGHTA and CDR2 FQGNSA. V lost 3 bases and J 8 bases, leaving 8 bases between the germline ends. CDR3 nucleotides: TGTGCCAGCAGCTTTTATCGGCATGAGCAGTTCTTC. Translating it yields CASSFYRHEQFF.

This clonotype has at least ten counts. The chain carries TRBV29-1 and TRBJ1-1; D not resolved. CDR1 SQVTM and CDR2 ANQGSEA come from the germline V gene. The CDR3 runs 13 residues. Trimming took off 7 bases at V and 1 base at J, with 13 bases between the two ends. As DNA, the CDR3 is TGCAGCGGTCGGGTCGGAACGAACACTGAAGCTTTCTTT. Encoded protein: CSGRVGTNTEAFF.

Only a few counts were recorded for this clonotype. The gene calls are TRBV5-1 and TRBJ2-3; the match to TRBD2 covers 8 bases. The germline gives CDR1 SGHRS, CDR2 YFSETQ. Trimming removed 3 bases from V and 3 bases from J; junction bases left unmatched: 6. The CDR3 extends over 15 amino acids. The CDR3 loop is CASSSYGGGTDTQYF. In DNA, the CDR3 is TGCGCCAGCAGCTCCTACGGGGGGGGAACAGATACGCAGTATTTT.

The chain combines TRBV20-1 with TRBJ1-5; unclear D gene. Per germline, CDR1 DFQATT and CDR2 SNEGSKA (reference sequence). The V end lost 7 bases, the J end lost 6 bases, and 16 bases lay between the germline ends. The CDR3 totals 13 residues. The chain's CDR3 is CSVSNPGSQPQHF. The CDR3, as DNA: TGCAGTGTAAGCAATCCCGGGTCTCAGCCCCAGCATTTT.

The CDR3 spells CATSEADSIGELFF. The CDR3 DNA sequence: TGTGCCACCAGTGAAGCAGACAGTATCGGGGAGCTGTTTTTT. V usage is TRBV24-1 and J usage is TRBJ2-2; D perhaps matches TRBD1 (5 bases). V lost 4 bases and J lost 7, with 12 bases in between. The CDR3 has 14 residues. Germline CDR1 and CDR2: KGHDR and SFDVKD.

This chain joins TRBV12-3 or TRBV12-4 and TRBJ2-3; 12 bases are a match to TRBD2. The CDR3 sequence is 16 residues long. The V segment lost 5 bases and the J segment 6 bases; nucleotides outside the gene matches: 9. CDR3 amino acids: CASSPGLAGGGDTQYF. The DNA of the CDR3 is TGTGCCAGCAGTCCCGGGCTAGCGGGAGGGGGGGATACGCAGTATTTT.